Presented here are 17 T cell receptor beta chains from one specimen sequenced in a study of vaccination and CD4 T cells after COVID-19. The time point denotes: late sampling 161 to 241 days after vaccination in a few convalescent patients. In TCRdb, the PCR reads were re-called with MiXCR into one record per CDR3 protein. The sample lists roughly 30,000 distinct CDR3 sequences, around 49% occurring once. Source: CD4+ T cells from blood, taken about 7 months after SARS-CoV-2 vaccination. These receptors all stem from a human donor who had recovered from COVID-19.

The chain couples TRBV5-1 to TRBJ2-5, with 11 bases fitting TRBD2. The ends lost 4 bases at V and 5 bases at J; junction bases unmatched: 10. The CDR3 has 16 residues. Germline CDR1 SGHRS, CDR2 YFSETQ. The CDR3 DNA is TGCGCCAGCAGCCCGCCCTTAGCGGGAGGGGGTGAGACCCAGTACTTC. This sequence encodes CASSPPLAGGGETQYF.

This clonotype was detected a few times. This chain uses TRBV5-4 with TRBJ2-7; TRBD2 agrees at 8 bases. Per the germline V gene, CDR1 is SGHNT and CDR2 is YYREEE (reference sequence). Germline trimming cut 0 bases from V and 3 bases from J; bases unmatched to any gene: 5. CDR3 length equals 15 residues. The chain's CDR3 is CASSLGGGRFYEQYF. DNA of the CDR3: TGTGCCAGCAGCTTGGGGGGCGGGAGGTTCTACGAGCAGTACTTC.

The chain uses TRBV7-9 and TRBJ2-3, with D possibly matching TRBD2 (5 bases). V lost 3 bases to trimming and J lost 4 bases, with 8 bases between them. The germline CDR1 and CDR2 sequences are SEHNR and FQNEAQ (reference sequence). This CDR3 has 13 residues. CDR3 sequence: CASSFMGADTQYF. The DNA of the CDR3 is TGTGCCAGCAGCTTCATGGGAGCAGATACGCAGTATTTT.

This clonotype was counted only a few times. The CDR3: CASRRGGRSGYGYTF. The CDR3 DNA reads TGTGCCAGCAGAAGAGGGGGGCGCTCGGGCTATGGCTACACCTTC. The chain couples TRBV28 to TRBJ1-2; perhaps TRBD1 as D (6 bases). V dropped 6 bases and J dropped 4 bases, with 18 bases sitting between them. This CDR3 is built from 15 residues. Germline V gene sequence: CDR1 MDHEN, CDR2 SYDVKM.

This clonotype was seen a few times. The V and J genes are TRBV20-1 and TRBJ2-3; 8 nucleotides align to TRBD2. The J segment lost 6 bases and the V segment lost 7 bases, leaving 0 bases of the junction unmatched. The CDR3 spans 10 residues. Per the germline V gene, CDR1 is DFQATT and CDR2 is SNEGSKA (reference sequence). Here the CDR3 reads CSGLADTQYF. The CDR3 DNA follows: TGCAGTGGACTAGCGGATACGCAGTATTTT.

The V call is TRBV20-1, the J call TRBJ2-6; D unresolved. There are 13 residues in the CDR3. V lost 3 bases and J 4 bases, leaving 7 bases between the germline ends. Germline V gene data show CDR1 as DFQATT and CDR2 as SNEGSKA (reference sequence). CDR3 in DNA: TGCAGTGCTAGGGGTTCCGGGGCCAACGTCCTGACTTTC. Translating gives CSARGSGANVLTF.

This clonotype was seen once. This rearrangement joins TRBV20-1 to TRBJ2-2; 7 bases agree with TRBD2. Germline CDR1 and CDR2: DFQATT and SNEGSKA (reference sequence). The CDR3 extends over 16 amino acids. V trimming: 1 base; J trimming: 5 bases; junction bases outside the gene matches: 10. Here the CDR3 DNA reads TGCAGTGCTAGAGGGACGGGGGGAAGGGGAACCGGGGAGCTGTTTTTT. It encodes CSARGTGGRGTGELFF.

In its sample, this clonotype was seen a few times. This chain connects TRBV15 to TRBJ2-5; tentatively, D is TRBD1 (6 bases). The germline gives CDR1 LNHNV, CDR2 YYDKDF (reference sequence). Deletions cut 6 bases from V and 1 base from J, with 9 bases between. The CDR3 length is 13 residues. The CDR3 DNA is TGTGCCACCAGGAGGGGGTCCCAAGAGACCCAGTACTTC. Translating gives CATRRGSQETQYF.

This sequence joins TRBV27 and TRBJ1-5, with D uncertain. V lost 6 bases and J 3 bases, leaving 15 bases between the germline ends. The CDR3 covers 15 residues. Germline values: CDR1 MNHEY, CDR2 SMNVEV (reference sequence). The CDR3, as DNA: TGTGCCAGCAGGAGTTTAGAACAGAACAATCAGCCCCAGCATTTT. This codes for CASRSLEQNNQPQHF.

A remark on this clonotype: Its ends do not fully match the called genes, so a read error is possible. The chain has TRBV6-4 and TRBJ2-1, with TRBD2 matching over 9 bases. Germline-derived CDR1 and CDR2 are MRHNA and SNTAGT. The CDR3 length is 13 residues. The CDR3 is CASSEEGSGSAVF. The CDR3 nucleotides are TGTGCCAGCAGTGAGGAGGGTAGCGGGAGTGCGGTCTTC.

The chain recombines TRBV20-1 with TRBJ2-5; D call uncertain. Germline V gives CDR1 DFQATT, CDR2 SNEGSKA (reference sequence). V lost 6 bases and J lost 4, with 27 bases in between. This CDR3 is 17 amino acids long. The CDR3 loop is CSAPLGSSSHVGETQYF. The CDR3 DNA follows: TGCAGTGCCCCCCTAGGCAGCTCAAGTCACGTCGGAGAGACCCAGTACTTC.

The chain has TRBV7-3 and TRBJ2-3; the match to TRBD2 covers 8 bases. V dropped 4 bases and J dropped 0; count of bases not matched to a gene: 6. The CDR3 contains 16 residues. Germline V gene data show CDR1 as SGHTA and CDR2 as FQGTGA. The CDR3: CASSSRAGASTDTQYF. For the CDR3, the DNA is TGTGCCAGCAGCTCGAGAGCGGGAGCGAGCACAGATACGCAGTATTTT.

V and J are TRBV10-1 and TRBJ2-7, with D uncertain. The CDR3 has 12 residues. Germline-derived CDR1 and CDR2 are WNHNN and SYGVQD (reference sequence). V was cut by 3 bases and J by 0 bases, with 3 bases left in between. Here the CDR3 reads CASSDYSYEQYF. DNA of the CDR3: TGCGCCAGCAGTGACTACTCCTACGAGCAGTACTTC.

This clonotype was picked up a small number of times. The chain joins TRBV28 to TRBJ2-5; D call uncertain. Germline values: CDR1 MDHEN, CDR2 SYDVKM. The germline V and J ends were trimmed by 10 bases and 0 bases, with 6 bases remaining between them. The CDR3 spans 11 residues. DNA for the CDR3: TGTGCCACCACGTACCAAGAGACCCAGTACTTC. Translating gives CATTYQETQYF. The full variable domain, completed using reference TRBV28 and TRBJ2-5, is DVKVTQSSRYLVKRTGEKVFLECVQDMDHENMFWYRQDPGLGLRLIYFSYDVKMKEKGDIPEGYSVSREKKERFSLILESASTNQTSMYLCATTYQETQYFGPGTRLLVL.

The rearrangement joins TRBV20-1 to TRBJ2-7; a weak D match, TRBD1 (6 bases). The CDR3 extends over 16 amino acids. Germline V lookup: CDR1 DFQATT, CDR2 SNEGSKA (reference sequence). The V end lost 3 bases, the J end lost 0 bases, and 18 bases lay between the germline ends. CDR3 DNA: TGCAGTGCTAGTTGGGGACACATCACGGGCTCCTACGAGCAGTACTTC. Encoded protein: CSASWGHITGSYEQYF.

CDR3 in DNA: TGTGCCAGCAGCGAACAACCGGGACAGGGGTACAATGAGCAGTTCTTC. Its protein product is CASSEQPGQGYNEQFF. The chain carries TRBV7-8 and TRBJ2-1; TRBD1 matches 10 bases. The CDR3 spans 16 residues. J gave up 4 bases and V 5 bases, and 8 bases lay outside the gene matches. The germline CDR1 and CDR2 sequences are SGHVS and FQNEAQ. The full variable domain, its missing parts supplied by reference TRBV7-8 and TRBJ2-1, is GAGVSQSPRYKVAKRGQDVALRCDPISGHVSLFWYQQALGQGPEFLTYFQNEAQLDKSGLPSDRFFAERPEGSVSTLKIQRTQQEDSAVYLCASSEQPGQGYNEQFFGPGTRLTVL.

This chain links TRBV7-9 with TRBJ2-7, with 9 bases matching TRBD2. This CDR3 comprises 16 residues. The germline V gene has CDR1 SEHNR and CDR2 FQNEAQ (reference sequence). Trimming cost V 6 bases and J 7 bases; bases outside gene matches: 16. The CDR3 reads CASRSAGGLGLEEQYF. The CDR3 DNA reads TGTGCCAGCAGGTCAGCGGGAGGACTCGGGCTAGAGGAGCAGTACTTC.